This T cell receptor beta chain is from a study of control samples from healthy donors and cancer patients (dated by TCRdb to 2020 to 2022). The CDR3 runs 15 amino acids, cysteine and phenylalanine included. Only the CDR3 DNA is retained, 45 bases long and in frame from the first base. The germline V and J ends show losses of 1 base and 2 bases respectively, and no gene match explains 4 bases of the junction. CDR1 and CDR2 are read off the germline V gene (reference sequence) as MNHEY and SMNVEV. The library was produced with the immunoSEQ multiplex PCR assay. TCRdb's version of the immuneACCESS table is confined to in-frame rearrangements and falls short of the full clone set. An unresolved V gene accounts for under half of the shortfall where checked; the remainder is of unknown origin. For this sample the table gives more than 90,000 clones, of which 85% to 90% were detected only once. The ten top clones hold approximately 8.4% of the sample.

The table lists this clone with a few counts. It has no known antigen specificity. One base away there is no much larger clone; base qualities are not given. The chain uses TRBV27 and TRBJ1-1; the central 7 bases match TRBD1. This TCR came from a man younger than 40 in good health. Sequencing input: blood. The DNA sequence is given as TGTGCCAGCAGTTTATGGGCAGGGGGAAACACTGAAGCTTTCTTT. The translation is CASSLWAGGNTEAFF.